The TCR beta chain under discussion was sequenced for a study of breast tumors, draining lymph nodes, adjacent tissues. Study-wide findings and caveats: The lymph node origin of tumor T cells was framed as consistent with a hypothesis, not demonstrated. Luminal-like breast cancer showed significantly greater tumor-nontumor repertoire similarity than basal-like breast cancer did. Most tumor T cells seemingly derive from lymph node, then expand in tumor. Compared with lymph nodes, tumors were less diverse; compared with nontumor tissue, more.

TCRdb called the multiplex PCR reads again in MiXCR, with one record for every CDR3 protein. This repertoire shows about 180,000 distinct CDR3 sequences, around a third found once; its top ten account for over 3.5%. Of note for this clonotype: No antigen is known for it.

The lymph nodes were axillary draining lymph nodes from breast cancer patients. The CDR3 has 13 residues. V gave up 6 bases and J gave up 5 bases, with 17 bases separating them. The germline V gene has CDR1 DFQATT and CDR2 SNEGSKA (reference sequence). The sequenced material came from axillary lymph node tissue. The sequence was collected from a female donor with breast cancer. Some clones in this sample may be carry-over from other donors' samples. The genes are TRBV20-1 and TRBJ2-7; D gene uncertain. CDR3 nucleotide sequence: TGCAGTGCCAGCTCAGCCCCAAGGGACGAGCAGTACTTC. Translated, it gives CSASSAPRDEQYF.